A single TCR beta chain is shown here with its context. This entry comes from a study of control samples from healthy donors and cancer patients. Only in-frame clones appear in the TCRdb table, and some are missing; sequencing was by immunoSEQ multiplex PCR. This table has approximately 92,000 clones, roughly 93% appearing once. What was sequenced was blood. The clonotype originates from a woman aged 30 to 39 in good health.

CDR3 in amino acids: CASSFEGSPLHF. Here the CDR3 DNA reads TGTGCCAGCAGTTTTGAGGGTTCACCCCTCCACTTT. The chain is built from TRBV28 and TRBJ1-6; unclear D gene. There are 12 residues in the CDR3. CDR1 is MDHEN, CDR2 SYDVKM, per germline. Trimming pared 3 bases from V and 9 bases from J, leaving 6 bases between. Variable domain in full (rest from reference TRBV28 and TRBJ1-6): DVKVTQSSRYLVKRTGEKVFLECVQDMDHENMFWYRQDPGLGLRLIYFSYDVKMKEKGDIPEGYSVSREKKERFSLILESASTNQTSMYLCASSFEGSPLHFGNGTRLTVT.